Listed here are 31 T cell receptor beta chains from one sample, sequenced in a study of T cell responses to AZD1222 COVID-19 vaccine. Generated by immunoSEQ multiplex PCR, the TCRdb table keeps only in-frame clones and is missing some. The sample shows around 170,000 clones, about nine tenths of them seen only once. Sequenced material: peripheral blood, taken on day 0 of AZD1222 vaccination. All receptors derive from an adult in good health.

This clone was counted a single time. The chain joins TRBV7-3 to TRBJ2-5; D ambiguous. The CDR3 has 13 residues. Trimming removed 5 bases from V and 0 bases from J, with 7 bases in between. CDR1 and CDR2 (germline): SGHTA, FQGTGA. CDR3 sequence reads: CASSVSHQETQYF. The CDR3 DNA follows: TGTGCCAGCAGCGTGAGTCACCAAGAGACCCAGTACTTC.

This clone has only one observation. The chain recombines TRBV27 with TRBJ1-3; D might be TRBD1 (5 bases). The CDR3 has 15 amino acids. Trimming shortened V by 6 bases and J by 0 bases, and 12 bases separated the two germline ends. Germline V gives CDR1 MNHEY, CDR2 SMNVEV (reference sequence). CDR3 DNA: TGTGCCAGCAGCCCTGACAGCCTCTCTGGAAACACCATATATTTT. It specifies CASSPDSLSGNTIYF.

The V and J genes are TRBV4-1 and TRBJ1-2, with TRBD1 as a possible D gene (5 bases). The V gene's germline CDR1 is MGHRA and CDR2 YSYEKL. The CDR3 is 15 residues long. Trimming cost V 2 bases and J 2 bases, with 12 bases left between them. CDR3 coding DNA: TGCGCCAGCAGCCAACCCAGGGAAGTCAACTATGGCTACACCTTC. This gives the protein CASSQPREVNYGYTF.

A remark on this clone: At one of its ends the junction is not consistent with the germline gene, which may arise from a read error. The chain couples TRBV24-1 to TRBJ1-1, with 7 bases matching TRBD1. Germline lookup yields CDR1 KGHDR and CDR2 SFDVKD. The CDR3 length is 13 residues. CDR3 region: CAARDRVGTEAFF. In DNA, the CDR3 is TGTGCCGCCAGAGACAGGGTGGGCACTGAAGCTTTCTTT.

The V call is TRBV4-2, the J call TRBJ2-1, with a tentative D call TRBD1 (5 bases). Trimming shortened V by 1 base and J by 4 bases, and 5 bases separated the two germline ends. This CDR3 is 13 amino acids long. CDR1 is LGHNA, CDR2 YNFKEQ, per germline. CDR3 DNA sequence: TGTGCCAGCAGCCAAGGACAGTACAATGAGCAGTTCTTC. Its protein product is CASSQGQYNEQFF.

The chain recombines TRBV29-1 with TRBJ1-2, with 11 bases that match TRBD1. The V gene end was trimmed by 6 bases and the J gene end by 8 bases; junction bases not matched to a gene: 2. The CDR3 loop spans 11 amino acids. Per the germline V gene, CDR1 is SQVTM and CDR2 is ANQGSEA. The CDR3 nucleotides are TGCAGCGTGGGACAGGGGGAGGGCTACACCTTC. Its translation is CSVGQGEGYTF.

CDR3 sequence reads: CASSPSRAHWTWNYGYTF. The CDR3 DNA is TGTGCCAGCAGCCCCAGCAGGGCCCACTGGACCTGGAACTATGGCTACACCTTC. The rearrangement links TRBV9 to TRBJ1-2, with D possibly being TRBD1 (5 bases). The V gene lost 4 bases and the J gene lost 2 bases, with 24 bases spanning the gap. CDR1 and CDR2 from the germline V gene are SGDLS and YYNGEE. The length of the CDR3 is 18 residues.

This CDR3 is CASTPGGTWKVDGYTF. The CDR3 DNA is TGTGCCAGCACCCCTGGGGGGACATGGAAGGTGGATGGCTACACCTTC. V usage is TRBV2 and J usage is TRBJ1-2, with a tentative D call TRBD1 (6 bases). The CDR3 is made up of 16 amino acids. CDR1 and CDR2 (germline): SNHLY, FYNNEI. The V gene lost 7 bases and the J gene lost 6 bases, with 24 bases spanning the gap.

The chain employs TRBV6-5 and TRBJ2-7, with D maybe TRBD1 (5 bases). The V end lost 2 bases, the J end lost 1 base, and 15 bases lay between the germline ends. CDR1 is MNHEY and CDR2 is SVGAGI in the germline V gene. The CDR3 loop spans 16 amino acids. Written as DNA, the CDR3 is TGTGCCAGCAGTTACATAGGGATTAAGGGGTCCTACGAGCAGTACTTC. This sequence encodes CASSYIGIKGSYEQYF.

The chain has TRBV4-2 and TRBJ2-3; 8 nucleotides match TRBD2. CDR1 is LGHNA, CDR2 YNFKEQ, per germline. This CDR3 is built from 17 residues. V lost 3 bases, J lost 5 bases, and 13 bases stayed unmatched. DNA of the CDR3: TGTGCCAGCAGCCAGACGGTCGGAGCGGGGGTAAAAGATACGCAGTATTTT. Protein: CASSQTVGAGVKDTQYF.

This sequence joins TRBV4-3 and TRBJ1-1; D is undetermined. Germline CDR1 and CDR2: LGHNA and YSLEER. V lost 1 base and J 1 base, leaving 4 bases between the germline ends. The CDR3 is made up of 13 amino acids. In nucleotides, the CDR3 is TGCGCCAGCAGCCAAGCACCGAACACTGAAGCTTTCTTT. Its protein product is CASSQAPNTEAFF.

The gene calls are TRBV20-1 and TRBJ1-2; tentative D call: TRBD1 (5 bases). CDR1 and CDR2 (germline): DFQATT, SNEGSKA (reference sequence). The CDR3 consists of 14 residues. Trimming cost V 3 bases and J 5 bases, with 16 bases left between them. Here the CDR3 reads CSASRGGEPYGYTF. CDR3 coding DNA: TGCAGTGCTAGTCGGGGAGGGGAACCTTATGGCTACACCTTC.

The V call is TRBV7-6, the J call TRBJ1-3; 7 bases line up with TRBD1. The V and J ends lost 3 bases and 4 bases, in that order; junction bases with no gene match: 6. From germline, CDR1 is SGHVS and CDR2 FNYEAQ. CDR3 length: 15 amino acids. Here the CDR3 reads CASSFQGVGGNTIYF. In DNA, the CDR3 is TGTGCCAGCAGCTTTCAGGGGGTCGGCGGAAACACCATATATTTT.

This chain connects TRBV19 to TRBJ2-5, with no clear D. The CDR3 consists of 14 residues. Germline V CDR1 and CDR2: LNHDA, SQIVND (reference sequence). V lost 5 bases and J 2 bases, leaving 12 bases between the germline ends. The DNA of the CDR3 is TGTGCCAGTAGTGTCAATAGGTTACAAGAGACCCAGTACTTC. This encodes CASSVNRLQETQYF.

J is TRBJ1-3 and V is TRBV6-6; 10 nucleotides match TRBD1. The germline V gene encodes CDR1 MNHNY and CDR2 SVGAGI (reference sequence). Trimming at V came to 6 bases and at J to 4 bases, leaving 6 bases not matched to a gene. This CDR3 has 15 amino acids. The CDR3 protein is CASSPGTGEGNTIYF. In nucleotides, the CDR3 is TGTGCCAGCAGCCCCGGGACAGGGGAAGGAAACACCATATATTTT.

The chain combines TRBV18 with TRBJ2-7; D gene unclear. Germline loops: CDR1 KGHSH, CDR2 LQKENI. Trimming pared 2 bases from V and 4 bases from J, leaving 6 bases between. This CDR3 has 12 amino acids. CDR3 sequence: CASSPLGYEQYF. CDR3 sequence (DNA): TGTGCCAGCTCACCATTGGGGTACGAGCAGTACTTC.

The chain carries TRBV19 and TRBJ1-6; 8 nucleotides align to TRBD1. The CDR3 is 15 amino acids. CDR1 is LNHDA, CDR2 SQIVND, per germline (reference sequence). The V segment lost 5 bases and the J segment 6 bases; nucleotides outside the gene matches: 6. As DNA, the CDR3 is TGTGCCAGTAGTTCTTCAGGGGGCCTTAATTCACCCCTCCACTTT. This codes for CASSSSGGLNSPLHF.

The chain combines TRBV5-4 with TRBJ1-4, with D unresolved. The V end lost 3 bases, the J end lost 4 bases, and 13 bases lay between the germline ends. Germline V gene lookup returns CDR1 SGHNT and CDR2 YYREEE (reference sequence). This CDR3 comprises 15 residues. The CDR3 protein is CASSWKQGGNEKLFF. CDR3 sequence (DNA): TGTGCCAGCAGCTGGAAGCAAGGTGGTAATGAAAAACTGTTTTTT. Based on the CDR3 plus reference TRBV5-4 and TRBJ1-4, the full variable domain is ETGVTQSPTHLIKTRGQQVTLRCSSQSGHNTVSWYQQALGQGPQFIFQYYREEENGRGNFPPRFSGLQFPNYSSELNVNALELDDSALYLCASSWKQGGNEKLFFGSGTQLSVL.

The chain is built from TRBV28 and TRBJ1-5; 9 bases align to TRBD1. Trimming removed 2 bases from V and 9 bases from J; junction bases left unmatched: 11. Germline V gene lookup returns CDR1 MDHEN and CDR2 SYDVKM. The CDR3 consists of 16 residues. CDR3 protein: CASSLIGQGSKRPQHF. The CDR3, as DNA: TGTGCCAGCAGTTTAATTGGACAGGGGTCAAAAAGGCCCCAGCATTTT.

This rearrangement joins TRBV6-5 to TRBJ2-2, with 10 bases fitting TRBD1. This CDR3 spans 16 amino acids. J was trimmed by 3 bases and V by 0 bases; bases with no gene match: 1. Germline CDR1 and CDR2: MNHEY and SVGAGI. CDR3: CASSYSTGGYTGELFF. The CDR3 DNA reads as TGTGCCAGCAGTTACTCGACAGGGGGCTACACCGGGGAGCTGTTTTTT.

The rearrangement joins TRBV4-3 to TRBJ2-2, with TRBD2 as a possible D gene (5 bases). CDR1 is LGHNA, CDR2 YSLEER, per germline. Deletions cut 0 bases from V and 4 bases from J, with 15 bases between. The CDR3 has 17 amino acids. CDR3 loop: CASSQDPGLVRTGELFF. Written as DNA, the CDR3 is TGCGCCAGCAGCCAAGATCCGGGATTGGTTCGCACCGGGGAGCTGTTTTTT.

CDR3 coding DNA: TGTGCCAGCAGTTTAATCCCGGGACCTGGCTACACCTTC. This codes for CASSLIPGPGYTF. The genes are TRBV12-3 or TRBV12-4 and TRBJ1-2, with D possibly matching TRBD1 (5 bases). This CDR3 comprises 13 residues. V was cut by 2 bases and J by 7 bases, with 11 bases left in between.

This sequence joins TRBV5-1 and TRBJ1-4; D not resolved. This CDR3 is 14 amino acids long. V lost 4 bases, J lost 4 bases, and 11 bases lay in between. Germline CDR1 is SGHRS and CDR2 is YFSETQ. The DNA of the CDR3 is TGCGCCAGCAGCCGTTCCGGCGATAATGAAAAACTGTTTTTT. It is translated as CASSRSGDNEKLFF.

The chain recombines TRBV18 with TRBJ1-6; D gene unclear. V lost 0 bases to trimming and J lost 12 bases, with 15 bases between them. Germline loops: CDR1 KGHSH, CDR2 LQKENI. CDR3 length: 15 amino acids. CDR3 DNA sequence: TGTGCCAGCTCACCACCGGGCAATACCATGGGACCCCTCCACTTT. This translates into CASSPPGNTMGPLHF.

This rearrangement joins TRBV19 to TRBJ1-6; D might be TRBD1 (6 bases). The CDR3 consists of 15 residues. Trimming took off 10 bases at V and 8 bases at J, with 21 bases between the two ends. Germline V gene data show CDR1 as LNHDA and CDR2 as SQIVND (reference sequence). The CDR3 loop reads CATKPKGGRDSPLHF. The CDR3 DNA follows: TGTGCCACCAAACCAAAGGGGGGCCGAGATTCACCCCTCCACTTT.

V and J are TRBV2 and TRBJ2-7; D remains unclear. Trimming left V 3 bases short and J 0 bases short, with 9 bases between. The V gene's germline CDR1 is SNHLY and CDR2 FYNNEI. The CDR3 length is 14 residues. CDR3 in DNA: TGTGCCAGCAGTGAGAGTATGCTCTCCTACGAGCAGTACTTC. Encoded protein: CASSESMLSYEQYF.

The chain has TRBV5-1 and TRBJ2-7; D is perhaps TRBD1 (5 bases). CDR3 length equals 13 residues. Germline CDR1 reads SGHRS; CDR2 reads YFSETQ. V lost 0 bases, J lost 7 bases, and 11 bases lay in between. For the CDR3, the DNA is TGCGCCAGCAGCTTGGATGGGGCAGGAGAGCAGTACTTC. Amino acids: CASSLDGAGEQYF.

The V call is TRBV5-4, the J call TRBJ2-6; possible D gene TRBD2, 7 bases. The CDR3 is 15 amino acids. Trimming shortened V by 7 bases and J by 4 bases, and 15 bases separated the two germline ends. The germline CDR1 and CDR2 sequences are SGHNT and YYREEE (reference sequence). In nucleotides, the CDR3 is TGTGCCAGCTACAGGGAGGGGATAGGGGCCAACGTCCTGACTTTC. Its translation: CASYREGIGANVLTF.

This clone appeared a single time. V gene TRBV28 combines with J gene TRBJ2-3; TRBD1 aligns across 10 bases. V lost 5 bases to trimming and J lost 3 bases; unmatched junction nucleotides: 11. The germline V gene encodes CDR1 MDHEN and CDR2 SYDVKM. This CDR3 has 17 amino acids. The CDR3 bases are TGTGCCAGCAGTATTCCGACAGGGGGCGGGGGAACAGATACGCAGTATTTT. It codes for CASSIPTGGGGTDTQYF.

This chain uses TRBV7-9 with TRBJ1-6; D ambiguous. This CDR3 spans 13 amino acids. The V gene lost 1 base and the J gene lost 10 bases, with 8 bases spanning the gap. Germline values: CDR1 SEHNR, CDR2 FQNEAQ (reference sequence). This chain's CDR3 is CASSLGRASPLHF. The DNA for the CDR3 is TGTGCCAGCAGCTTAGGTCGGGCCTCACCCCTCCACTTT.

The chain uses TRBV7-8 and TRBJ2-2; the match to TRBD1 covers 8 bases. V lost 5 bases and J lost 3; bases outside the gene matches: 5. Germline lookup yields CDR1 SGHVS and CDR2 FQNEAQ. This CDR3 is built from 15 residues. The CDR3 DNA is TGTGCCAGCAGCACAGGGGGGCCGGACACCGGGGAGCTGTTTTTT. Amino acids: CASSTGGPDTGELFF.